The sequence of this T cell receptor beta chain was determined in a study of liver allograft versus peripheral blood T cells. About the research overall: The authors compared T cell receptor repertoires in transplanted livers with those in the peripheral blood of recipients.

One entry per CDR3 protein results from TCRdb running MiXCR on the reads. The sample includes some 9,000 distinct CDR3 sequences, around 19% seen only once; the top ten take approximately 25%. On this clonotype: The antigen is not known.

General study points: A difference was reportedly observed between T cell receptor repertoires inside liver allografts and those in peripheral blood.

Germline V lookup: CDR1 SGHDT, CDR2 YYEEEE. Unmatched junction bases numbered 4, after V lost 3 bases and J lost 2 bases. This CDR3 spans 14 amino acids. The rearrangement links TRBV5-6 to TRBJ2-7, with 8 nucleotides matching TRBD2. This clonotype was sampled from a human patient who had a liver transplant. Some of the T cells may derive from the graft donor. The CDR3 region has the DNA TGTGCCAGCAGCTCGGGGGGGGCCCCCTACGAGCAGTACTTC. Translated, it gives CASSSGGAPYEQYF.